These T cell receptor beta chains were read from a single sample in a study of T cell responses to AZD1222 COVID-19 vaccine. Using immunoSEQ multiplex PCR, the repertoire was profiled, and TCRdb retains in-frame clones only, with some absent. The data contain nearly 110,000 clones, under 95% of them seen just once; the ten biggest clones take up less than 7.5%. The input for sequencing was peripheral blood, taken 28 days after the second AZD1222 dose. The receptor set was obtained from an adult who received the AZD1222 COVID-19 vaccine. Each CDR3 is given with its conserved first and last residue. The D gene is left open where the match is weak. Not every row has a clone size; where given, it reads once, few, many or a size class.

V: TRBV4-3; D: .; size: .; J: TRBJ1-1; CDR3: CASSQERRNTEAFF; DNA: TGCGCCAGCAGCCAAGAAAGGCGGAACACTGAAGCTTTCTTT
V: TRBV6-6; D: .; size: once; J: TRBJ1-4; CDR3: CASSGQGDGKLFF; DNA: TGTGCCAGCAGTGGGCAGGGAGATGGGAAACTGTTTTTT
V: TRBV7-2; D: TRBD2; size: .; J: TRBJ2-3; CDR3: CASSQFGAGGRRDTQYF; DNA: TGTGCCAGCAGCCAATTCGGGGCGGGAGGGCGTCGGGATACGCAGTATTTT
V: TRBV11-3; D: TRBD1; size: .; J: TRBJ2-5; CDR3: CASSHRGLQQETQYF; DNA: TGTGCCAGCAGCCACAGGGGGCTCCAACAAGAGACCCAGTACTTC
V: TRBV28; D: .; size: .; J: TRBJ2-2; CDR3: CASSLDQPGELFF; DNA: TGTGCCAGCAGTTTGGACCAACCCGGGGAGCTGTTTTTT
V: TRBV5-5; D: .; size: .; J: TRBJ2-3; CDR3: CASSLVGTSTDTQYF; DNA: TGTGCCAGCAGCTTGGTTGGGACTAGCACAGATACGCAGTATTTT
V: TRBV6-5; D: TRBD1; size: .; J: TRBJ2-7; CDR3: CASRRQGASEQYF; DNA: TGTGCCAGCAGACGACAGGGGGCCTCGGAGCAGTACTTC
V: TRBV3-1/TRBV3-2; D: TRBD2; size: .; J: TRBJ2-2; CDR3: CASSQLGTRLNGELFF; DNA: TGTGCCAGCAGCCAACTCGGGACTAGATTGAATGGGGAGCTGTTTTTT
V: TRBV18; D: TRBD1; size: .; J: TRBJ2-4; CDR3: CASSAQGSINIQYF; DNA: TGTGCCAGCTCGGCACAGGGGTCCATAAACATTCAGTACTTC
V: TRBV7-9; D: TRBD1; size: .; J: TRBJ2-1; CDR3: CASSLAGTATYNEQFF; DNA: TGTGCCAGCAGCTTAGCCGGGACAGCTACCTACAATGAGCAGTTCTTC
V: TRBV21-1; D: .; size: .; J: TRBJ2-6; CDR3: CASSPMRGANVLTF; DNA: TGTGCCAGCTCGCCGATGAGAGGGGCCAACGTCCTGACTTTC
V: TRBV18; D: .; size: .; J: TRBJ2-7; CDR3: CASSPFGDNYEQYF; DNA: TGTGCCAGCTCACCCTTTGGGGATAACTACGAGCAGTACTTC
V: TRBV4-1; D: .; size: once; J: TRBJ1-2; CDR3: CASSLLGQPGYGYTF; DNA: TGCGCCAGCAGCCTCCTTGGGCAGCCGGGGTATGGCTACACCTTC
V: TRBV7-9; D: .; size: .; J: TRBJ2-3; CDR3: CASSGLAKDTQYF; DNA: TGTGCCAGCAGCGGATTAGCGAAAGATACGCAGTATTTT
V: TRBV4-1; D: TRBD1; size: .; J: TRBJ1-4; CDR3: CASSQDPGQGDEKLFF; DNA: TGCGCCAGCAGCCAAGATCCGGGACAGGGAGACGAAAAACTGTTTTTT
V: TRBV7-9; D: TRBD2; size: .; J: TRBJ2-3; CDR3: CASLAGGSTDTQYF; DNA: TGTGCCAGCTTGGCGGGAGGGAGCACAGATACGCAGTATTTT
V: TRBV3-1/TRBV3-2; D: .; size: .; J: TRBJ2-2; CDR3: CASSQGLLSWGTGELFF; DNA: TGTGCCAGCAGCCAGGGACTCCTATCTTGGGGCACCGGGGAGCTGTTTTTT
V: TRBV5-4; D: .; size: once; J: TRBJ2-5; CDR3: CASSLKWQGKETQYF; DNA: TGTGCCAGCAGCTTGAAGTGGCAGGGAAAAGAGACCCAGTACTTC
V: TRBV5-1; D: .; size: .; J: TRBJ2-7; CDR3: CASSLGTLGEEQYF; DNA: TGCGCCAGCAGCTTGGGGACACTAGGTGAGGAGCAGTACTTC
V: TRBV5-6; D: TRBD1; size: .; J: TRBJ1-2; CDR3: CASSLIRDSKFYGYTF; DNA: TGTGCCAGCAGCTTAATCCGGGACAGCAAATTTTATGGCTACACCTTC
V: TRBV27; D: TRBD1; size: .; J: TRBJ1-4; CDR3: CASRLTGANEKLFF; DNA: TGTGCCAGCAGACTGACAGGGGCTAATGAAAAACTGTTTTTT
V: TRBV5-1; D: .; size: many; J: TRBJ1-2; CDR3: CASTRVPSSNYGYTF; DNA: TGCGCCAGCACCAGGGTCCCAAGCTCGAACTATGGCTACACCTTC
V: TRBV4-1; D: .; size: .; J: TRBJ2-7; CDR3: CASSQGETVYEQYF; DNA: TGCGCCAGCAGCCAAGGAGAGACAGTGTACGAGCAGTACTTC
V: TRBV30; D: .; size: .; J: TRBJ1-2; CDR3: CAHPAESQNYGYTF; DNA: TGTGCACATCCCGCAGAGAGTCAAAACTATGGCTACACCTTC
V: TRBV5-1; D: .; size: .; J: TRBJ2-7; CDR3: CASSLREGQRNSYEQYF; DNA: TGCGCCAGCAGCCTACGCGAAGGACAGCGAAACTCCTACGAGCAGTACTTC
V: TRBV30; D: .; size: .; J: TRBJ1-5; CDR3: CAWSSGVGNQPQHF; DNA: TGTGCCTGGAGTTCAGGGGTGGGCAATCAGCCCCAGCATTTT
V: TRBV11-3; D: TRBD1; size: .; J: TRBJ2-7; CDR3: CASSPGQGEGYEQYF; DNA: TGTGCCAGCAGCCCTGGACAGGGGGAGGGCTACGAGCAGTACTTC
V: TRBV5-1; D: .; size: .; J: TRBJ2-3; CDR3: CASSISDTQYF; DNA: TGCGCCAGCAGCATCTCAGATACGCAGTATTTT
V: TRBV11-2; D: TRBD1; size: .; J: TRBJ2-7; CDR3: CASSPSGQAEEQYF; DNA: TGTGCCAGCAGCCCGTCCGGACAGGCGGAAGAGCAGTACTTC
V: TRBV15; D: TRBD2; size: few; J: TRBJ2-1; CDR3: CATSSPPGGYNEQFF; DNA: TGTGCCACCAGCAGCCCCCCGGGAGGCTACAATGAGCAGTTCTTC
V: TRBV24-1; D: TRBD2; size: few; J: TRBJ2-1; CDR3: CATSDPPGGGGDEQFF; DNA: TGTGCCACCAGTGATCCGCCTGGCGGGGGAGGTGATGAGCAGTTCTTC
V: TRBV11-2; D: .; size: .; J: TRBJ1-4; CDR3: CASSDAGTRKNEKLFF; DNA: TGTGCCAGCAGCGACGCCGGGACACGTAAGAATGAAAAACTGTTTTTT
V: TRBV20-1; D: .; size: .; J: TRBJ1-2; CDR3: CSASASGHSNYGYTF; DNA: TGCAGTGCTAGTGCTTCGGGACATTCGAACTATGGCTACACCTTC
V: TRBV5-1; D: TRBD2; size: .; J: TRBJ2-7; CDR3: CASSPGTSGRYEQYF; DNA: TGCGCCAGCAGCCCGGGGACTAGCGGGCGGTACGAGCAGTACTTC
V: TRBV28; D: TRBD2; size: .; J: TRBJ2-1; CDR3: CASSPLRRGIDEQFF; DNA: TGTGCCAGCAGTCCCCTCCGGCGGGGGATTGATGAGCAGTTCTTC
V: TRBV29-1; D: TRBD2; size: .; J: TRBJ2-3; CDR3: CSVISGSTDTQYF; DNA: TGCAGCGTTATTAGCGGGAGTACAGATACGCAGTATTTT
V: TRBV10-1; D: TRBD2; size: .; J: TRBJ2-7; CDR3: CASSVAGTTAYEQYF; DNA: TGCGCCAGCAGTGTCGCCGGGACTACCGCCTACGAGCAGTACTTC
V: TRBV28; D: TRBD1; size: .; J: TRBJ1-5; CDR3: CASSLGTGNQPQHF; DNA: TGTGCCAGCAGCCTCGGGACAGGCAATCAGCCCCAGCATTTT
V: TRBV9; D: .; size: .; J: TRBJ1-2; CDR3: CASSAKIDRRYGYTF; DNA: TGTGCCAGCAGCGCCAAAATAGACAGGCGCTATGGCTACACCTTC
V: TRBV6-5; D: TRBD1; size: .; J: TRBJ2-1; CDR3: CASSRQGAIENEQFF; DNA: TGTGCCAGCAGTCGACAGGGGGCAATCGAGAATGAGCAGTTCTTC
V: TRBV7-8; D: .; size: .; J: TRBJ1-5; CDR3: CASSLVSGWTQHF; DNA: TGTGCCAGCAGCTTAGTTTCCGGATGGACCCAGCATTTT
V: TRBV4-2; D: TRBD2; size: .; J: TRBJ2-5; CDR3: CASSQWESSGGLQETQYF; DNA: TGTGCCAGCAGCCAATGGGAGTCCAGCGGGGGCCTCCAAGAGACCCAGTACTTC
V: TRBV11-2; D: .; size: once; J: TRBJ2-3; CDR3: CASSLTTDTQYF; DNA: TGTGCCAGCAGCCTTACCACAGATACGCAGTATTTT
V: TRBV13; D: .; size: .; J: TRBJ2-7; CDR3: CASSLGKGPYEQYF; DNA: TGTGCCAGCAGCTTAGGTAAGGGACCCTACGAGCAGTACTTC
V: TRBV4-1; D: .; size: .; J: TRBJ2-3; CDR3: CASSQDRPDYTDTQYF; DNA: TGCGCCAGCAGCCAAGATAGGCCGGATTACACAGATACGCAGTATTTT
V: TRBV19; D: .; size: .; J: TRBJ1-1; CDR3: CASSTPRGLYTEAFF; DNA: TGTGCCAGTAGTACTCCCCGGGGATTATACACTGAAGCTTTCTTT
V: TRBV2; D: .; size: .; J: TRBJ1-5; CDR3: CASSAEAVYSNQPQHF; DNA: TGTGCCAGCAGTGCTGAGGCAGTTTATAGCAATCAGCCCCAGCATTTT
V: TRBV5-1; D: TRBD1; size: .; J: TRBJ1-4; CDR3: CASSQTLQGAPTNEKLFF; DNA: TGCGCCAGCAGCCAAACTTTACAGGGGGCGCCAACTAATGAAAAACTGTTTTTT
V: TRBV12-3/TRBV12-4; D: .; size: .; J: TRBJ2-7; CDR3: CASSPTAHEQYF; DNA: TGTGCCAGCAGTCCGACCGCCCACGAGCAGTACTTC
V: TRBV3-1/TRBV3-2; D: TRBD1; size: .; J: TRBJ1-4; CDR3: CASSPSTGGGAEKLFF; DNA: TGTGCCAGCAGCCCTTCGACAGGGGGGGGCGCCGAAAAACTGTTTTTT
V: TRBV27; D: .; size: .; J: TRBJ2-7; CDR3: CASSLFYGTSSYEQYF; DNA: TGTGCCAGCAGTTTATTTTACGGGACCAGCTCCTACGAGCAGTACTTC
V: TRBV7-2; D: .; size: once; J: TRBJ1-4; CDR3: CASSLEGGRNEKLFF; DNA: TGTGCCAGCAGCTTAGAGGGGGGGCGTAATGAAAAACTGTTTTTT
V: TRBV18; D: .; size: once; J: TRBJ1-4; CDR3: CASSPRLQETTNEKLFF; DNA: TGTGCCAGCTCACCACGTTTACAGGAGACAACTAATGAAAAACTGTTTTTT
V: TRBV5-6; D: TRBD2; size: .; J: TRBJ2-7; CDR3: CASSGRRELAYEQYF; DNA: TGTGCCAGCAGCGGGCGGCGGGAGTTAGCCTACGAGCAGTACTTC
V: TRBV15; D: TRBD2; size: .; J: TRBJ2-3; CDR3: CATSRTSVATDTQYF; DNA: TGTGCCACCAGCAGAACTAGCGTCGCCACAGATACGCAGTATTTT
V: TRBV10-3; D: .; size: .; J: TRBJ1-5; CDR3: CAISESHNQPQHF; DNA: TGTGCCATCAGTGAGTCCCACAATCAGCCCCAGCATTTT